This TCR beta chain appears in the sequencing data of a study of identical twins. Everyone who gave samples was a healthy Caucasian. Germline CDR1 MDHEN, CDR2 SYDVKM. Germline trimming cut 5 bases from V and 7 bases from J; bases unmatched to any gene: 12. The CDR3 has 17 amino acids. A single record per CDR3 protein comes from TCRdb applying MiXCR to the 5' RACE reads. Found here are around 1.7 million distinct CDR3 sequences, less than 35% of them singletons; the top ten hold 0.25% to 0.3%. The sample holds a few counts of this clonotype. The gene calls are TRBV28 and TRBJ2-3; 13 nucleotides match TRBD2. The sequencing sample was made of cord blood. The TCR comes from a newborn girl in good health. The DNA of the CDR3 is TGTGCCAGCAGTCCGGTGCCGGGACTAGCGGGAACATATACGCAGTATTTT. It is translated as CASSPVPGLAGTYTQYF.